This is a list of T cell receptor beta chains from one sample in a study of blood T cell repertoires in COVID-19. Repertoires were generated with immunoSEQ multiplex PCR, while TCRdb's copy carries only in-frame clones and drops some. This sample carries about 64,000 clones, over 75% of them seen once, and the ten largest clones take 3.2%. Sequenced sample: peripheral blood. These receptors all stem from a man in his forties or fifties with active COVID-19. The CDR3 runs from the conserved cysteine through the conserved F or W. D genes are given only for firm matches. Only part of the rows carry a size: once, few, many, or a class if the clone is expanded.

j_call	v_call	d_call	clone_size	cdr3_aa	cdr3_nt
TRBJ1-6	TRBV7-2	TRBD1	.	CASSLVPGGDSPLHF	TGTGCCAGCAGCTTAGTACCAGGGGGCGATTCACCCCTCCACTTT
TRBJ2-1	TRBV7-3	TRBD2	.	CASSLASGPYNEQFF	TGTGCCAGCAGCTTGGCTAGCGGACCTTACAATGAGCAGTTCTTC
TRBJ2-7	TRBV5-8	TRBD1	.	CASSPRDRGLNNEQYF	TGTGCCAGCAGCCCAAGGGACAGGGGGCTGAATAACGAGCAGTACTTC
TRBJ2-2	TRBV5-4	TRBD2	.	CAGRLAGANTGELFF	TGTGCAGGACGGCTAGCGGGAGCGAACACCGGGGAGCTGTTTTTT
TRBJ1-1	TRBV6-6	.	.	CASSRGQPSEAFF	TGTGCCAGCAGCCGTGGACAGCCCAGTGAAGCTTTCTTT
TRBJ1-2	TRBV28	TRBD1	.	CASRLGQGARGYTF	TGTGCCAGCAGACTCGGACAGGGGGCTCGCGGCTACACCTTC
TRBJ2-3	TRBV5-1	.	.	CASSLSTDTQYF	TGCGCCAGCAGCCTTAGCACAGATACGCAGTATTTT
TRBJ2-1	TRBV4-1	TRBD2	.	CASSPGLAGPTYNEQFF	TGCGCCAGCAGCCCGGGACTAGCGGGTCCAACCTACAATGAGCAGTTCTTC
TRBJ1-1	TRBV29-1	.	.	CSVEVQGIVNTEAFF	TGCAGCGTGGAAGTACAGGGAATTGTTAACACTGAAGCTTTCTTT
TRBJ1-1	TRBV18	.	.	CASSQEGLGTEAFF	TGTGCCAGCTCCCAGGAGGGGCTGGGCACTGAAGCTTTCTTT
TRBJ1-2	TRBV24-1	TRBD1	.	CATSDRDRAYGYTF	TGTGCCACCAGTGACCGGGACAGGGCCTATGGCTACACCTTC
TRBJ2-5	TRBV4-1	TRBD2	.	CASSQLTSGGAVAQYF	TGCGCCAGCAGCCAACTAACTAGCGGGGGAGCGGTGGCCCAGTACTTC
TRBJ2-2	TRBV5-4	.	.	CASNSYTGELFF	TGTGCCAGCAATTCATACACCGGGGAGCTGTTTTTT
TRBJ2-3	TRBV9	.	.	CASSVEQFTDTQYF	TGTGCCAGCAGCGTAGAGCAATTCACCGATACGCAGTATTTT
TRBJ2-5	TRBV14	TRBD2	.	CASSQGGRLAGVWGQETQYF	TGTGCCAGCAGCCAAGGAGGCAGACTAGCGGGAGTTTGGGGGCAAGAGACCCAGTACTTC
TRBJ2-4	TRBV15	.	.	CATSRDRGDIQYF	TGTGCCACCAGCAGAGACAGGGGAGACATTCAGTACTTC
TRBJ2-1	TRBV19	TRBD1	.	CASSIGTGGEGYNEQFF	TGTGCCAGTAGTATAGGCACAGGGGGCGAAGGCTACAATGAGCAGTTCTTC
TRBJ1-4	TRBV29-1	TRBD1	once	CSVTGQGGNEKLFF	TGCAGCGTCACGGGACAGGGGGGGAATGAAAAACTGTTTTTT
TRBJ2-5	TRBV3-1/TRBV3-2	TRBD1	.	CASSQDLVQGETQYF	TGTGCCAGCAGCCAAGATTTAGTACAGGGGGAGACCCAGTACTTC
TRBJ1-1	TRBV28	.	.	CASITPGAGNTEAFF	TGTGCCAGCATCACTCCAGGGGCGGGGAACACTGAAGCTTTCTTT
TRBJ2-7	TRBV3-1/TRBV3-2	TRBD1	.	CASSLSRDRGYEQYF	TGTGCCAGCAGCCTTAGCCGGGACAGGGGCTACGAGCAGTACTTC
TRBJ1-2	TRBV5-4	TRBD1	.	CASSPGQGYYYGYTF	TGTGCCAGCAGCCCTGGACAGGGATACTACTATGGCTACACCTTC
TRBJ2-6	TRBV19	.	.	CASSSYQALSGANVLTF	TGTGCCAGTAGTTCGTACCAGGCCCTCTCTGGGGCCAACGTCCTGACTTTC
TRBJ2-7	TRBV11-3	.	few	CASSLQGGPLHF	TGTGCCAGCAGTTTACAGGGAGGCCCACTTCACTTC
TRBJ2-1	TRBV2	TRBD2	once	CASSGGGKPYNEQFF	TGTGCCAGCAGTGGGGGGGGTAAACCCTACAATGAGCAGTTCTTC
TRBJ1-5	TRBV6-5	TRBD1	.	CASIRTGVGNQPQHF	TGTGCCAGCATTCGGACAGGGGTTGGCAATCAGCCCCAGCATTTT
TRBJ1-3	TRBV27	TRBD1	.	CASSSGTGVPSGNTIYF	TGTGCCAGCAGTTCCGGGACAGGGGTTCCCTCTGGAAACACCATATATTTT
TRBJ2-5	TRBV27	.	.	CASSEQGRETQYF	TGTGCCAGCAGTGAACAGGGGAGGGAGACCCAGTACTTC
TRBJ1-5	TRBV28	.	once	CASSASRGRSQPQHF	TGTGCCAGCAGTGCCTCGCGAGGAAGGAGTCAGCCCCAGCATTTT
TRBJ2-7	TRBV7-3	.	.	CASSLNPGTYEQYF	TGTGCCAGCAGCTTAAATCCGGGAACCTACGAGCAGTACTTC
TRBJ1-1	TRBV5-4	.	.	CASSLTPGDKAFF	TGTGCCAGCAGCTTGACCCCAGGGGACAAAGCTTTCTTT
TRBJ1-4	TRBV3-1/TRBV3-2	.	.	CASSRLGSNEKLFF	TGTGCCAGCAGCCGGCTCGGGAGTAATGAAAAACTGTTTTTT
TRBJ2-7	TRBV18	TRBD2	few	CASSQAGLATAYEQYF	TGTGCCAGCTCACAAGCGGGACTAGCGACTGCCTACGAGCAGTACTTC
TRBJ1-3	TRBV7-9	TRBD1	.	CASSPRTGSSGNTIYF	TGTGCCAGCAGCCCTAGGACAGGGAGCTCTGGAAACACCATATATTTT
TRBJ1-2	TRBV24-1	TRBD1	.	CATAPGRGLATGTGQGYTF	TGTGCCACCGCACCTGGCAGAGGTCTTGCAACCGGGACAGGGCAAGGCTACACCTTC
TRBJ1-2	TRBV7-8	.	few	CASSRRVPTGSYGYTF	TGTGCCAGCAGCCGCCGAGTCCCTACAGGGAGCTATGGCTACACCTTC
TRBJ2-2	TRBV6-2/TRBV6-3	TRBD2	.	CASSYRTSGKELFF	TGTGCCAGCAGTTACAGGACTAGCGGGAAGGAGCTGTTTTTT
TRBJ2-2	TRBV18	.	.	CASSPGGSRTGELFF	TGTGCCAGCTCACCAGGGGGGAGCCGGACCGGGGAGCTGTTTTTT
TRBJ2-3	TRBV6-6	.	.	CASSRDSSVGGGTDTQYF	TGTGCCAGCAGTCGGGACTCTTCAGTGGGAGGAGGCACAGATACGCAGTATTTT
TRBJ2-7	TRBV7-3	TRBD2	once	CASSYSGGAFYEQYF	TGTGCCAGCAGCTATAGCGGGGGGGCCTTTTACGAGCAGTACTTC
TRBJ2-1	TRBV6-4	TRBD1	once	CASSLQGSSYNEQFF	TGTGCCAGCAGTTTACAGGGGAGCTCCTACAATGAGCAGTTCTTC
TRBJ2-5	TRBV3-1/TRBV3-2	TRBD2	.	CASSQERLAGGGETQYF	TGTGCCAGCAGCCAAGAGAGGCTAGCGGGGGGGGGAGAGACCCAGTACTTC
TRBJ2-6	TRBV6-4	TRBD1	once	CASSDFGTGEGSGANVLTF	TGTGCCAGCAGTGACTTTGGTACAGGGGAAGGTTCTGGGGCCAACGTCCTGACTTTC
TRBJ1-3	TRBV28	.	.	CASSFRGSSGNTIYF	TGTGCCAGCAGTTTTAGGGGGAGCTCTGGAAACACCATATATTTT
TRBJ1-2	TRBV5-8	.	.	CASSFRQRRAGYTF	TGTGCCAGCAGCTTTAGACAGAGGAGGGCCGGCTACACCTTC
TRBJ1-3	TRBV9	.	.	CASSPAGSRSGNTIYF	TGTGCCAGCAGCCCCGCAGGGTCCCGATCTGGAAACACCATATATTTT